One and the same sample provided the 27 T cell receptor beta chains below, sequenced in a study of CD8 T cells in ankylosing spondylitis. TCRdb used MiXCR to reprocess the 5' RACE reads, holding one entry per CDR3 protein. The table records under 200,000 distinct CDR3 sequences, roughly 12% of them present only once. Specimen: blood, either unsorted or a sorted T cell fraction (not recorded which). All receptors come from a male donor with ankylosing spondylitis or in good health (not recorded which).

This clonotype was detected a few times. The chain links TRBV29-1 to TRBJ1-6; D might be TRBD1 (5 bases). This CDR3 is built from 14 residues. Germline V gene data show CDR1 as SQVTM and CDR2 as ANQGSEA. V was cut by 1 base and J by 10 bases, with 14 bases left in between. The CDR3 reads CSVEAGGTGSPLHF. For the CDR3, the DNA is TGCAGCGTTGAAGCGGGAGGGACGGGATCACCCCTCCACTTT.

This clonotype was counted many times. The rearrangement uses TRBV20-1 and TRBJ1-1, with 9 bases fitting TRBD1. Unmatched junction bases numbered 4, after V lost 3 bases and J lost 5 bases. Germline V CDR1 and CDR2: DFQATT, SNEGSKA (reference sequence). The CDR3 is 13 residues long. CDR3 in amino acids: CSASKDRGTEAFF. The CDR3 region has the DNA TGCAGTGCTAGTAAGGACAGGGGTACTGAAGCTTTCTTT.

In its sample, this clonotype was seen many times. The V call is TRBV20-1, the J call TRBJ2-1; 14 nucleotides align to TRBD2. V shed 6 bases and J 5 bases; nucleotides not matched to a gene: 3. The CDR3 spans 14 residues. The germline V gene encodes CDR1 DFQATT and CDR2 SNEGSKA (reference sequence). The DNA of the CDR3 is TGCAGTGCCATGACTAGCGGGAGGGACAATGAGCAGTTCTTC. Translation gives CSAMTSGRDNEQFF.

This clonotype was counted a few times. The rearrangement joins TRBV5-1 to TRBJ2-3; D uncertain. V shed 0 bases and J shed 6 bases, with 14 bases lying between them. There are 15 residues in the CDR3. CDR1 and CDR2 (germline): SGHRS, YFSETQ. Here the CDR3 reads CASSLEGIRTDTQYF. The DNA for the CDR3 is TGCGCCAGCAGCTTGGAGGGAATCAGGACCGATACGCAGTATTTT.

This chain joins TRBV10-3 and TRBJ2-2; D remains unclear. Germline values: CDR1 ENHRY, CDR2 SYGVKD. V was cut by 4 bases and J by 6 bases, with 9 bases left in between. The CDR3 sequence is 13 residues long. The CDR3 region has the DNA TGTGCCATCAGTGGCGGCAACCCCGGGGAGCTGTTTTTT. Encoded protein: CAISGGNPGELFF.

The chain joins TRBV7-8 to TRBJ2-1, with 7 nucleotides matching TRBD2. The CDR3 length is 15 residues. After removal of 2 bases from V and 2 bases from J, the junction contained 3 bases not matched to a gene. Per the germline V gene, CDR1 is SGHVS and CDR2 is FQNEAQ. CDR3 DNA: TGTGCCAGCAGCTTAAGGCGGGAGCCCTACAATGAGCAGTTCTTC. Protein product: CASSLRREPYNEQFF.

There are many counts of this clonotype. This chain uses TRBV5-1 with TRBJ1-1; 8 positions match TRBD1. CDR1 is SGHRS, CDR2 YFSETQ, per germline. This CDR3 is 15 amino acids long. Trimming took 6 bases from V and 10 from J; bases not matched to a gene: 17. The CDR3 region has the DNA TGCGCCAGCACCCACCCCGACAGGGGCGGTATAGGAGCTTTCTTT. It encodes CASTHPDRGGIGAFF.

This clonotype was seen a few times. CDR3 in amino acids: CTQRGGQGSYGYTF. In nucleotides, the CDR3 is TGCACTCAGAGGGGGGGGCAGGGAAGTTATGGCTACACCTTC. The rearrangement joins TRBV20-1 to TRBJ1-2, with a weak D call TRBD1 (6 bases). CDR1 is DFQATT and CDR2 is SNEGSKA in the germline V gene (reference sequence). The CDR3 is 14 amino acids.

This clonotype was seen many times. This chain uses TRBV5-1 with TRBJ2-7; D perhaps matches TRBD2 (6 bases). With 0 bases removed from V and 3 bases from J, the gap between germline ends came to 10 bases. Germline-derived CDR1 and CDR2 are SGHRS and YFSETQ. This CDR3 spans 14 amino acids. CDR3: CASSLASVNYEQYF. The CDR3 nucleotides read TGCGCCAGCAGCTTGGCTAGCGTTAACTACGAGCAGTACTTC.

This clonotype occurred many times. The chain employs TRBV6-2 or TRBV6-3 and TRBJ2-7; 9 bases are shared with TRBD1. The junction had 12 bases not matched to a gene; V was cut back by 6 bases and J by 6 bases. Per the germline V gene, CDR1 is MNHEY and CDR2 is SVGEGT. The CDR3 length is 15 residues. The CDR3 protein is CASRPGTGSNREQYF. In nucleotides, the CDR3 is TGTGCCAGCAGACCCGGGACAGGGTCTAACCGCGAGCAGTACTTC.

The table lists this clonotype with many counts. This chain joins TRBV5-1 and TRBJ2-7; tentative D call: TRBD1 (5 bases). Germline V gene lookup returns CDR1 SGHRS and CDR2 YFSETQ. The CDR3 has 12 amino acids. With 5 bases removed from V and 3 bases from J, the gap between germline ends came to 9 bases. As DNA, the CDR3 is TGCGCCAGCAGATCCGACAGCTACGAGCAGTACTTC. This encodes CASRSDSYEQYF.

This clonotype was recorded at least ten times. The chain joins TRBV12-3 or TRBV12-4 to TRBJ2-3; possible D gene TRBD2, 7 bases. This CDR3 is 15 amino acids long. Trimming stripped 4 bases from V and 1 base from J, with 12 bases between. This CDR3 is CASSWGGQGTDTQYF. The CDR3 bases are TGTGCCAGCAGTTGGGGGGGGCAGGGCACAGATACGCAGTATTTT.

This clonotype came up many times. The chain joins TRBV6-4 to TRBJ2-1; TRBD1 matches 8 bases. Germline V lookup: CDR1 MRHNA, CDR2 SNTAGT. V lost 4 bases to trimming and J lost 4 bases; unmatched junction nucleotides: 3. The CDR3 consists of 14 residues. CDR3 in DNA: TGTGCCAGCAGTGCAGGACAGGGATACAATGAGCAGTTCTTC. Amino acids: CASSAGQGYNEQFF.

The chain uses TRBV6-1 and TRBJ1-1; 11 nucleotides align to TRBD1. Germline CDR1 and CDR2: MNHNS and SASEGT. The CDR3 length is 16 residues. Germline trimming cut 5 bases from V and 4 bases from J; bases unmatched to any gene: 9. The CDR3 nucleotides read TGTGCCAGCAGTAGGACCCCGGGACAGGGGGGCACTGAAGCTTTCTTT. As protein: CASSRTPGQGGTEAFF.

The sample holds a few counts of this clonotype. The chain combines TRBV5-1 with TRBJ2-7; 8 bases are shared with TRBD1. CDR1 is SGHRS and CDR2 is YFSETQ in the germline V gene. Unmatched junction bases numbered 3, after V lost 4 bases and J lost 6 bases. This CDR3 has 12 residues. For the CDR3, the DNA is TGCGCCAGCAGCAGGACAGGGTTCGAGCAGTACTTC. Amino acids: CASSRTGFEQYF. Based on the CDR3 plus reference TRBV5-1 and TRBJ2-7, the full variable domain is KAGVTQTPRYLIKTRGQQVTLSCSPISGHRSVSWYQQTPGQGLQFLFEYFSETQRNKGNFPGRFSGRQFSNSRSEMNVSTLELGDSALYLCASSRTGFEQYFGPGTRLTVT.

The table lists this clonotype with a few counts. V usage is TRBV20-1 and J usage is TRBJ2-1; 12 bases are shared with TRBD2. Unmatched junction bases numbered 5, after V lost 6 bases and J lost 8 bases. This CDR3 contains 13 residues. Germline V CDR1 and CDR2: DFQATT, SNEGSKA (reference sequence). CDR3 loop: CSASGLAGYEQFF. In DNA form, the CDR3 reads TGCAGTGCGAGCGGACTAGCGGGGTATGAGCAGTTCTTC.

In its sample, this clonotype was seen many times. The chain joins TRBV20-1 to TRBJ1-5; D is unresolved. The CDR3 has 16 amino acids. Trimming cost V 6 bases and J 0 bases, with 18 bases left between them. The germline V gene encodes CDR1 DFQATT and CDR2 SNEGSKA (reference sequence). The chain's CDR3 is CSAPRRAPDSNQPQHF. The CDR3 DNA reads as TGCAGTGCCCCCAGGCGGGCACCTGATAGCAATCAGCCCCAGCATTTT.

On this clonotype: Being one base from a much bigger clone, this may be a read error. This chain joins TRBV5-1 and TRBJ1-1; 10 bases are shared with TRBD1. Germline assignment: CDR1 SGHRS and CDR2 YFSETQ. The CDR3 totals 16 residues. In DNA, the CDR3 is TGCGCCTGCAGCTTAAAGACAGGGGGCGGGAACACTGAAGCTTTCTTT. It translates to CACSLKTGGGNTEAFF.

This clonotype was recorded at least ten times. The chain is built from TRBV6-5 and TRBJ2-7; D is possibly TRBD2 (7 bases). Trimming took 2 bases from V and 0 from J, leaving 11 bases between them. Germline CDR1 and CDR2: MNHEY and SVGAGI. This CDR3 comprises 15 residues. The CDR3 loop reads CASSYLRGGSYEQYF. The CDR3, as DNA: TGTGCCAGCAGTTACCTAAGGGGGGGCTCCTACGAGCAGTACTTC.

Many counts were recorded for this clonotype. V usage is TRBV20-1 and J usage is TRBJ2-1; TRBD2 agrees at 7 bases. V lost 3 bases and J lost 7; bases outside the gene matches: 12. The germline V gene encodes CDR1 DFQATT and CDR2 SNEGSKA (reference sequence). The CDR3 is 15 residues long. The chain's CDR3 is CSASSGGSIGNEQFF. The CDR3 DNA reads TGCAGTGCTAGTTCAGGCGGGAGTATCGGTAATGAGCAGTTCTTC.

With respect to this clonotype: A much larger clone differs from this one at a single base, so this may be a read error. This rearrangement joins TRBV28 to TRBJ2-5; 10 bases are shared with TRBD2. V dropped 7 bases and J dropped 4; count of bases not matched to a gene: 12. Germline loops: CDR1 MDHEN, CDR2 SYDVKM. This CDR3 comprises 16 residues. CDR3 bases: TGTGCCAGCAACTTACCTAGCGGGGGAGGAAGAGAGACCCAGTACTTC. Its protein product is CASNLPSGGGRETQYF.

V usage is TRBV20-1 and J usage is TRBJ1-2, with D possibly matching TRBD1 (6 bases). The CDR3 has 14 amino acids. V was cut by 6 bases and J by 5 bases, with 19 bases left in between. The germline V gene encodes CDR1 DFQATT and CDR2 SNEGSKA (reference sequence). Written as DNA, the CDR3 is TGCAGTGCCGTCAGAGCGGGGGGGCGGTATGGCTACACCTTC. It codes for CSAVRAGGRYGYTF.

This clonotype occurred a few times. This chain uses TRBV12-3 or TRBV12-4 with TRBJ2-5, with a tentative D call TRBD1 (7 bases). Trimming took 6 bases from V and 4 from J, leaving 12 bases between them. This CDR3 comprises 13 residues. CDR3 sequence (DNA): TGTGCCAGCAGCCCAGGGGGGCCAGAGACCCAGTACTTC. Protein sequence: CASSPGGPETQYF.

As DNA, the CDR3 is TGTGCCAGCAGACCTTCGATTACGGGGTACGAGCAGTACTTC. Amino acid sequence: CASRPSITGYEQYF. The J gene is TRBJ2-7, the V gene TRBV7-2; D may be TRBD2 (5 bases). Germline CDR1 reads SGHTA; CDR2 reads FQGNSA. Between the trimmed V and J ends, which lost 6 bases and 4 bases, there was a span of 16 bases. There are 14 residues in the CDR3.

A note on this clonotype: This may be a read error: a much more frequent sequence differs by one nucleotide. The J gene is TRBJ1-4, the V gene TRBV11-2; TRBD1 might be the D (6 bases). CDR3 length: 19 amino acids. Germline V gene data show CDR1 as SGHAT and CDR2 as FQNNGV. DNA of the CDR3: TGTACCAGCAGCCTCCTGCAGGGGCAGGGAGTAGGGGCTAATGAAAAACTGTTTTTT. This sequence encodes CTSSLLQGQGVGANEKLFF.

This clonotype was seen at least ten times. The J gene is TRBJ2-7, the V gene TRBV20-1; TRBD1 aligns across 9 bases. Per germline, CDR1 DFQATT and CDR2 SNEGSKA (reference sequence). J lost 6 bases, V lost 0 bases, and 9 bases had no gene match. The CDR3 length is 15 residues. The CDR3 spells CSARESTGGLGEQYF. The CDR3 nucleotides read TGCAGTGCTAGAGAATCGACAGGGGGATTGGGCGAGCAGTACTTC.

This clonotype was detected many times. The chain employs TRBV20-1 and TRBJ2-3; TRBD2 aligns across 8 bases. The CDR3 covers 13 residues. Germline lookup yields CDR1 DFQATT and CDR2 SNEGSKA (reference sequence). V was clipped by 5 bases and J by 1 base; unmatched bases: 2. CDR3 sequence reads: CSAPRGGTDTQYF. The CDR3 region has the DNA TGCAGTGCTCCGCGGGGGGGCACAGATACGCAGTATTTT.